The 30 T cell receptor beta chains in this list originate from one sample, sequenced in a study of T cells in Graves' hyperthyroidism and ophthalmopathy. Researchers took RNA transcripts and amplified the TCR beta CDR3 regions from them. TCR CDR3 regions were first amplified by RT-PCR with HTBI primers. One entry per CDR3 protein results from TCRdb running MiXCR on the multiplex PCR reads. This sample has approximately 620,000 distinct CDR3 sequences, with roughly 14% found just once. Sequencing was done on a sample of blood. Source of these receptors: a woman between 25 and 40 years old with Graves' hyperthyroidism that later progressed to Graves' ophthalmopathy.

This clonotype was seen many times. This chain connects TRBV7-8 to TRBJ2-1; D assignment may be TRBD1 or TRBD2 (5 bases each). The CDR3 has 15 amino acids. The germline V gene encodes CDR1 SGHVS and CDR2 FQNEAQ. The V gene lost 5 bases and the J gene lost 0 bases, with 11 bases spanning the gap. The CDR3 sequence is CASSRDRSSYNEQFF. The CDR3 DNA is TGTGCCAGCAGCCGGGACCGTTCCTCCTACAATGAGCAGTTCTTC.

This clonotype was observed many times. This chain uses TRBV2 with TRBJ2-2; the match to TRBD1 covers 8 bases. Trimming cost V 0 bases and J 5 bases; bases outside gene matches: 5. Looked up from germline, CDR1 is SNHLY and CDR2 is FYNNEI. The CDR3 extends over 16 amino acids. DNA of the CDR3: TGTGCCAGCAGTGAAGCGTGGACAGGGAGTACCGGGGAGCTGTTTTTT. This gives the protein CASSEAWTGSTGELFF.

Many counts were recorded for this clonotype. This chain joins TRBV3-1 and TRBJ2-1; possibly TRBD2 for D (6 bases). The V gene lost 1 base and the J gene lost 1 base, with 14 bases spanning the gap. Germline CDR1 reads LGHDT; CDR2 reads YNNKEL (reference sequence). This CDR3 is built from 17 residues. CDR3 nucleotides: TGTGCCAGCAGCCAAGGAGGAGGGCTTCCTTCCTACAATGAGCAGTTCTTC. Amino acid sequence: CASSQGGGLPSYNEQFF.

This clonotype was detected ten times or more. This chain joins TRBV5-1 and TRBJ2-7; D call uncertain. This CDR3 has 16 amino acids. Germline V gene data show CDR1 as SGHRS and CDR2 as YFSETQ. Trimming removed 0 bases from V and 2 bases from J, with 15 bases in between. The chain's CDR3 is CASSLAGGIGTYEQYF. CDR3 DNA: TGCGCCAGCAGCTTGGCCGGTGGGATTGGGACCTACGAGCAGTACTTC. The complete variable domain, with remaining parts taken from reference TRBV5-1 and TRBJ2-7, reads KAGVTQTPRYLIKTRGQQVTLSCSPISGHRSVSWYQQTPGQGLQFLFEYFSETQRNKGNFPGRFSGRQFSNSRSEMNVSTLELGDSALYLCASSLAGGIGTYEQYFGPGTRLTVT.

In this sample, this clonotype turned up a few times. This chain links TRBV6-1 with TRBJ2-2; 7 bases map to TRBD1. The CDR3 extends over 13 amino acids. The germline CDR1 and CDR2 sequences are MNHNS and SASEGT. The junction had 5 bases not matched to a gene; V was cut back by 5 bases and J by 8 bases. The CDR3 nucleotides are TGTGCCAGCAGTACTCCGGACAGGGGGGAGCTGTTTTTT. Protein: CASSTPDRGELFF.

This clonotype was seen a few times. The rearrangement links TRBV15 to TRBJ2-3, with D perhaps TRBD2 (6 bases). Germline loops: CDR1 LNHNV, CDR2 YYDKDF (reference sequence). V lost 6 bases, J lost 4 bases, and 14 bases lay in between. This CDR3 region has 14 residues. The CDR3 protein is CATREGGVPDTQYF. The CDR3 DNA reads as TGTGCCACCAGGGAGGGCGGGGTCCCAGATACGCAGTATTTT.

This clonotype showed up many times. CDR3 nucleotides: TGTGCCAGCAGCTTAGCGGGTTGGGAAACAGATACGCAGTATTTT. Protein product: CASSLAGWETDTQYF. The chain couples TRBV7-3 to TRBJ2-3, with D possibly being TRBD2 (5 bases). Germline assignment: CDR1 SGHTA and CDR2 FQGTGA. V lost 2 bases and J lost 3, with 12 bases in between. The length of the CDR3 is 15 residues.

This clonotype has ten or more counts. This chain links TRBV9 with TRBJ2-1, with D unresolved. Trimming took 3 bases from V and 9 from J, leaving 10 bases between them. CDR3 length: 12 amino acids. Germline V CDR1 and CDR2: SGDLS, YYNGEE. The CDR3 is CASSASRSEQFF. CDR3 nucleotides: TGTGCCAGCAGCGCCAGCAGGTCTGAGCAGTTCTTC.

This clonotype was observed at least ten times. This chain joins TRBV3-1 and TRBJ1-1, with D unclear. Trimming cost V 6 bases and J 4 bases, with 24 bases left between them. Germline lookup yields CDR1 LGHDT and CDR2 YNNKEL (reference sequence). The CDR3 length is 17 residues. CDR3 nucleotide sequence: TGTGCCAGCAGATCCACTCCGGGCCTCAAGAGAACCACTGAAGCTTTCTTT. It is translated as CASRSTPGLKRTTEAFF.

This clonotype was found many times. This chain uses TRBV28 with TRBJ2-3; TRBD1 might be the D (6 bases). This CDR3 region has 12 residues. Trimming cost V 9 bases and J 2 bases, with 9 bases left between them. The V gene's germline CDR1 is MDHEN and CDR2 SYDVKM. The CDR3 loop is CASGQSTDTQYF. In DNA form, the CDR3 reads TGTGCCAGTGGACAGTCCACAGATACGCAGTATTTT.

This clonotype appeared many times. This chain uses TRBV29-1 with TRBJ1-2; D perhaps matches TRBD1 (5 bases). The ends were cut back, 4 bases at V and 4 bases at J, with 16 bases in the middle. Germline V lookup: CDR1 SQVTM, CDR2 ANQGSEA. The CDR3 runs to 14 residues. The CDR3 loop is CSVVGAQGGYGYTF. In DNA, the CDR3 is TGCAGCGTTGTTGGGGCCCAGGGTGGCTATGGCTACACCTTC.

This clonotype was counted many times. V gene TRBV6-1 combines with J gene TRBJ2-7; D gene uncertain. Trimming took 5 bases from V and 2 from J, leaving 13 bases between them. There are 14 residues in the CDR3. Per the germline V gene, CDR1 is MNHNS and CDR2 is SASEGT. The CDR3 here is CASSPGLVPYEQYF. The DNA for the CDR3 is TGTGCCAGCAGTCCCGGTCTCGTCCCCTACGAGCAGTACTTC.

This chain joins TRBV29-1 and TRBJ1-1; D is ambiguous. The CDR3 is made up of 12 amino acids. The V gene lost 6 bases and the J gene lost 0 bases, with 8 bases spanning the gap. Germline V gene data show CDR1 as SQVTM and CDR2 as ANQGSEA. The CDR3 region has the DNA TGCAGCGTGGCCGTTATGAACACTGAAGCTTTCTTT. The encoded protein is CSVAVMNTEAFF.

This clonotype was detected many times. This chain uses TRBV10-3 with TRBJ1-2, with D perhaps matching TRBD1 (6 bases). The CDR3 has 12 amino acids. Trimming took off 8 bases at V and 8 bases at J, with 15 bases between the two ends. Germline CDR1 and CDR2: ENHRY and SYGVKD. The CDR3 loop reads CAIFEGGTGYTF. CDR3 in DNA: TGTGCCATCTTCGAGGGGGGGACCGGCTACACCTTC.

This clonotype was recorded at least ten times. The V and J genes are TRBV7-2 and TRBJ2-4; TRBD2 agrees at 7 bases. This CDR3 region has 17 residues. CDR1 SGHTA and CDR2 FQGNSA come from the germline V gene. With 4 bases clipped from V and 2 bases from J, the junction kept 11 bases outside the gene matches. CDR3 nucleotides: TGTGCCAGCAGCTACAGCGGACTAGTATTTTCCAAAAACATTCAGTACTTC. It yields the protein CASSYSGLVFSKNIQYF.

Many counts were recorded for this clonotype. The V gene is TRBV7-9, the J gene TRBJ1-1; D unresolved. The CDR3 runs to 14 residues. The germline CDR1 and CDR2 sequences are SEHNR and FQNEAQ (reference sequence). The V end was cut by 3 bases, the J end by 0 bases, with 8 bases between. CDR3 sequence (DNA): TGTGCCAGCAGCTTTGGACGCATGAACACTGAAGCTTTCTTT. It codes for CASSFGRMNTEAFF.

The chain joins TRBV20-1 to TRBJ2-7; D could derive from TRBD1 or TRBD2 (6 bases each). Germline V lookup: CDR1 DFQATT, CDR2 SNEGSKA (reference sequence). The CDR3 consists of 14 residues. Trimming cost V 2 bases and J 1 base, with 12 bases left between them. Here the CDR3 reads CSARSGGPSYEQYF. CDR3 coding DNA: TGCAGTGCTAGATCCGGGGGCCCATCCTACGAGCAGTACTTC.

The chain has TRBV28 and TRBJ1-5; the D gene is possibly TRBD1 (5 bases). The CDR3 totals 16 residues. The V end was cut by 3 bases, the J end by 0 bases, with 12 bases between. The germline CDR1 and CDR2 sequences are MDHEN and SYDVKM. CDR3 amino acids: CASSLETVYSNQPQHF. In nucleotides, the CDR3 is TGTGCCAGCAGTTTGGAGACAGTTTATAGCAATCAGCCCCAGCATTTT.

The sample holds a few counts of this clonotype. This chain joins TRBV4-3 and TRBJ2-1; a possible D gene is TRBD2 (6 bases). CDR1 and CDR2 from the germline V gene are LGHNA and YSLEER. V lost 1 base, J lost 2 bases, and 18 bases lay in between. CDR3 length: 18 amino acids. The CDR3 sequence is CASSQVKNEAGTYNEQFF. The CDR3 region has the DNA TGCGCCAGCAGCCAAGTAAAGAACGAGGCGGGAACCTACAATGAGCAGTTCTTC.

This clonotype was observed at least ten times. The CDR3 protein is CASWGSGTGELFF. CDR3 coding DNA: TGTGCCAGCTGGGGTAGCGGGACCGGGGAGCTGTTTTTT. The rearrangement links TRBV2 to TRBJ2-2; 7 nucleotides agree with TRBD2. This CDR3 is 13 amino acids long. After removal of 8 bases from V and 5 bases from J, the junction contained 5 bases not matched to a gene. The germline V gene has CDR1 SNHLY and CDR2 FYNNEI. Looking up the rest from reference TRBV2 and TRBJ2-2 gives the full variable domain: EPEVTQTPSHQVTQMGQEVILRCVPISNHLYFYWYRQILGQKVEFLVSFYNNEISEKSEIFDDQFSVERPDGSNFTLKIRSTKLEDSAMYFCASWGSGTGELFFGEGSRLTVL.

A few counts support this clonotype. V usage is TRBV12-3 or TRBV12-4 and J usage is TRBJ1-1; D is unresolved. V was trimmed by 6 bases and J by 7 bases, leaving 9 bases between them. This CDR3 has 11 amino acids. In nucleotides, the CDR3 is TGTGCCAGCAGCCCCGGTAGTGAAGCTTTCTTT. Translating gives CASSPGSEAFF.

This clonotype has a count of ten or more. The DNA of the CDR3 is TGTGCCAGCAGTTACAGGAGACTAGAAGTCTACGAGCAGTACTTC. Translation gives CASSYRRLEVYEQYF. The chain is built from TRBV6-5 and TRBJ2-7; weak D call: TRBD2 (6 bases). CDR3 size: 15 residues. Germline V lookup: CDR1 MNHEY, CDR2 SVGAGI. Between the trimmed V and J ends, which lost 2 bases and 3 bases, there was a span of 14 bases.

This clonotype occurred many times. The gene calls are TRBV10-3 and TRBJ2-1; TRBD2 matches 15 bases. V shed 6 bases and J 7 bases; nucleotides not matched to a gene: 4. CDR3 size: 15 residues. Germline assignment: CDR1 ENHRY and CDR2 SYGVKD. CDR3 in amino acids: CAIRSGLAGGNEQFF. Here the CDR3 DNA reads TGTGCCATCAGAAGCGGACTAGCGGGAGGGAATGAGCAGTTCTTC.

This clonotype was seen many times. This rearrangement joins TRBV12-3 or TRBV12-4 to TRBJ1-6; D unresolved. The CDR3 length is 13 residues. Trimming removed 4 bases from V and 10 bases from J, with 11 bases in between. The CDR3 reads CASSSGFGSPLHF. The CDR3 bases are TGTGCCAGCAGTTCTGGGTTCGGGTCACCCCTCCACTTT.

The chain is built from TRBV24-1 and TRBJ2-7; D is uncertain. V gave up 2 bases and J gave up 5 bases, with 15 bases separating them. CDR3 length: 15 residues. Germline values: CDR1 KGHDR, CDR2 SFDVKD. The CDR3 DNA follows: TGTGCCACCAGTGATTCTAGGTCGGCGATCAACGAGCAGTACTTC. Translated, it gives CATSDSRSAINEQYF.

This clonotype showed up just a few times. This could be a read error, since a much larger clone is one nucleotide away. This chain links TRBV11-1 with TRBJ2-2; D is ambiguous. This CDR3 region has 16 residues. Germline V gives CDR1 SGHAT, CDR2 FQDESV (reference sequence). V dropped 6 bases and J dropped 6 bases, with 20 bases sitting between them. The CDR3 loop is CASRMGTITYAGELFF. The CDR3 DNA reads as TGTGCCAGCAGAATGGGTACTATTACCTACGCCGGGGAGCTGTTTTTT.

A note on this clonotype: Since a much larger clone is just one base distant, this may be a read error. The gene calls are TRBV20-1 and TRBJ2-3, with 10 bases identical to TRBD1. The CDR3 is 16 residues long. The ends lost 0 bases at V and 7 bases at J; junction bases unmatched: 10. Germline CDR1 DFQATT, CDR2 SNEGSKA (reference sequence). In DNA form, the CDR3 reads TGCAGTGCTAGAGAGTGGGACAGGGGTAATTTGCATACGCAGTATTTT. It encodes CSAREWDRGNLHTQYF.

The chain uses TRBV29-1 and TRBJ2-1, with 9 bases identical to TRBD1. V shed 3 bases, J shed 7 bases, and the junction held 16 bases outside the gene matches. Germline V gene data show CDR1 as SQVTM and CDR2 as ANQGSEA. The CDR3 is 17 amino acids. The CDR3 loop is CSVDRAGWTGVGNEQFF. CDR3 coding DNA: TGCAGCGTTGATCGAGCAGGGTGGACAGGGGTCGGAAATGAGCAGTTCTTC.

The chain combines TRBV10-1 with TRBJ1-4; 7 bases line up with TRBD1. The CDR3 is made up of 15 amino acids. Germline V lookup: CDR1 WNHNN, CDR2 SYGVQD (reference sequence). Trimming took 5 bases from V and 0 from J; bases not matched to a gene: 3. The CDR3 is CASSPGQATNEKLFF. The CDR3 DNA follows: TGCGCCAGCAGTCCCGGACAGGCAACTAATGAAAAACTGTTTTTT.

This clonotype was observed many times. The chain is built from TRBV28 and TRBJ2-1; maybe TRBD2 (6 bases). The germline V gene encodes CDR1 MDHEN and CDR2 SYDVKM. V lost 2 bases and J 13 bases, leaving 12 bases between the germline ends. The CDR3 runs to 12 residues. Here the CDR3 DNA reads TGTGCCAGCAGTTTAGGTGGGAGGAAACAGTTCTTC. Residues: CASSLGGRKQFF.